A selection of T cell receptor beta chains follows, all from one sample in a study of blood T cell repertoires in COVID-19. Libraries were prepared by immunoSEQ multiplex PCR; TCRdb keeps only in-frame clonotypes and omits some of them. The sample gives 85,000 to 95,000 clones, about 89% of which show up once; approximately 8% is in the top ten. The source material was peripheral blood. Receptors were obtained from a human donor with acute or convalescent COVID-19. The donor label of this sample is uncertain. The conserved cysteine and the conserved F or W are not part of the CDR3 here. Clone size is stated in some rows and not others, as once, few, many or a class when expanded.

length: 15; size: .; V: TRBV28; CDR3: ASSGWLESLTNTEAF
length: 13; size: .; V: TRBV5-4; CDR3: ASSLGQSPPYEQY
length: 13; size: few; V: TRBV18; CDR3: ASSPPPGNRAEQY
length: 11; size: .; V: TRBV14; CDR3: ASSVSVSYEQY
length: 12; size: .; V: TRBV5-6; CDR3: ASSIRVTNEKLF
length: 10; size: .; V: TRBV30; CDR3: AWSVGGTEAF
length: 11; size: .; V: TRBV6-1; CDR3: ASSDADFYGYT
length: 13; size: once; V: TRBV28; CDR3: ASSESSGLGEKLF
length: 16; size: .; V: TRBV27; CDR3: ASRANGGAGGSTGELF
length: 13; size: few; V: TRBV3-1/TRBV3-2; CDR3: ASSPRPRGGYEQY